This T cell receptor beta chain was captured in a study of T cells in Graves' hyperthyroidism and ophthalmopathy. Overall study findings and caveats: The model foresaw ophthalmopathy a median about 6.1 months prior to onset. Most clonotypes expanded in the thyroid (above 0.001) were also present in blood.

In the case of this clonotype: Its target is unknown.

The CDR3 has 15 residues. Germline lookup yields CDR1 MDHEN and CDR2 SYDVKM. Trimming took 4 bases from V and 3 from J, leaving 15 bases between them. Using RNA transcripts as the source, TCR beta CDR3 regions were amplified. During a first-round RT-PCR of the TCR CDR3, the HTBI primer set was used. TCRdb analysed the multiplex PCR reads with MiXCR anew, one entry per CDR3 protein. Among roughly 380,000 distinct CDR3 sequences, 18% were seen once, and the ten largest hold 15% to 17%. Uncontrolled infection, other autoimmune disease, pregnancy or lactation excluded patients. The chain links TRBV28 to TRBJ2-5; maybe TRBD1 (5 bases). The origin of this receptor is a woman between 35 and 50 years old with Graves' ophthalmopathy. Sequences were obtained from blood. This CDR3 is CASSSPWQGKETQYF. The CDR3 DNA follows: TGTGCCAGCAGTTCCCCCTGGCAGGGAAAAGAGACCCAGTACTTC. Full variable domain (missing parts from reference TRBV28 and TRBJ2-5): DVKVTQSSRYLVKRTGEKVFLECVQDMDHENMFWYRQDPGLGLRLIYFSYDVKMKEKGDIPEGYSVSREKKERFSLILESASTNQTSMYLCASSSPWQGKETQYFGPGTRLLVL.